Each of the 8 T cell receptor beta chains below was sequenced from the same sample in a study of blood T cell repertoires in COVID-19. Generated by immunoSEQ multiplex PCR, the TCRdb table keeps only in-frame clones and is missing some. The sample shows 370,000 or so clones, roughly 77% of them seen only once. Sequencing used peripheral blood. The receptors stem from a human donor with acute or convalescent COVID-19. The donor label of this sample is uncertain.

This chain uses TRBV18 with TRBJ2-3; D gene ambiguous. The CDR3 totals 14 residues. V shed 4 bases and J shed 3 bases, with 11 bases lying between them. Looked up from germline, CDR1 is KGHSH and CDR2 is LQKENI. For the CDR3, the DNA is TGTGCCAGCTCACGAACGCAGGTAACAGATACGCAGTATTTT. This translates into CASSRTQVTDTQYF.

The chain employs TRBV28 and TRBJ2-7; 9 bases agree with TRBD1. The CDR3 totals 12 residues. V shed 8 bases, J shed 4 bases, and the junction held 3 bases outside the gene matches. Germline CDR1 is MDHEN and CDR2 is SYDVKM. The CDR3 DNA is TGTGCCAGCGGGACAGGGTGGTACGAGCAGTACTTC. Its protein product is CASGTGWYEQYF.

This chain connects TRBV10-2 to TRBJ2-1; D possibly corresponds to TRBD2 (5 bases). CDR1 is WSHSY, CDR2 SAAADI, per germline. The germline V and J ends were trimmed by 5 bases and 7 bases, with 9 bases remaining between them. This CDR3 is 12 amino acids long. CDR3 sequence reads: CASSSQRNEQFF. In nucleotides, the CDR3 is TGCGCCAGCAGTTCCCAGCGGAATGAGCAGTTCTTC.

This chain connects TRBV14 to TRBJ1-5; 7 nucleotides line up with TRBD1. Germline lookup yields CDR1 SGHDN and CDR2 FVKESK. The trim removed 4 bases at V and 6 bases at J, leaving 15 bases unmatched. The CDR3 has 17 residues. This CDR3 is CASSPNKRGQVRQPQHF. The CDR3 DNA reads as TGTGCCAGCAGCCCGAACAAGCGCGGACAGGTACGTCAGCCCCAGCATTTT.

The rearrangement joins TRBV27 to TRBJ2-1; tentative D call: TRBD2 (5 bases). Germline V lookup: CDR1 MNHEY, CDR2 SMNVEV (reference sequence). Trimming shortened V by 5 bases and J by 8 bases, and 19 bases separated the two germline ends. The CDR3 consists of 15 residues. The CDR3 sequence is CASSPSTRVFDEQFF. The CDR3 DNA follows: TGTGCCAGCAGTCCGTCCACTAGAGTTTTCGATGAGCAGTTCTTC.

This sequence joins TRBV2 and TRBJ2-4; D possibly corresponds to TRBD1 (5 bases). Germline CDR1 and CDR2: SNHLY and FYNNEI. With 4 bases removed from V and 8 bases from J, the gap between germline ends came to 15 bases. This CDR3 is built from 14 residues. For the CDR3, the DNA is TGTGCCAGCAGTGCCCAGGGTATCAGAGACATTCAGTACTTC. It yields the protein CASSAQGIRDIQYF.

Regarding this clone: The sample holds other DNA sequences that translate to the same CDR3. The V gene is TRBV7-2, the J gene TRBJ1-2; D perhaps matches TRBD1 (6 bases). V was cut by 1 base and J by 1 base, with 10 bases left in between. CDR3 length equals 15 residues. The V gene's germline CDR1 is SGHTA and CDR2 FQGNSA. The CDR3 nucleotides read TGTGCCAGCAGCTTAGGGGCAGGGGTTAACTATGGCTACACCTTC. Amino acid sequence: CASSLGAGVNYGYTF.

The J gene is TRBJ2-1, the V gene TRBV5-1; 12 bases agree with TRBD2. V lost 0 bases to trimming and J lost 4 bases; unmatched junction nucleotides: 5. The CDR3 totals 17 residues. CDR1 and CDR2 from the germline V gene are SGHRS and YFSETQ. This CDR3 is CASSLGLTSGGYNEQFF. CDR3 sequence (DNA): TGCGCCAGCAGCTTGGGCCTAACTAGCGGGGGGTACAATGAGCAGTTCTTC.